The 2 T cell receptor beta chains given below trace back to one sample, sequenced in a study of T cells in localized non-small cell lung cancer. TCRdb keeps only in-frame clones here, not all; method: immunoSEQ multiplex PCR. The data contain some 16,000 clones, 80% to 90% of them singletons. Sequencing used peripheral blood, obtained before any cancer treatment. The receptors were sampled from a male donor older than 55 with stage II squamous cell lung carcinoma.

The V call is TRBV5-4, the J call TRBJ2-7; 8 nucleotides agree with TRBD2. The CDR3 is 16 residues long. Trimming took 4 bases from V and 2 from J; bases not matched to a gene: 11. CDR1 and CDR2 (germline): SGHNT, YYREEE (reference sequence). The CDR3 DNA sequence: TGTGCCAGCAGCCCGGAAGCGGGAGAGGGGACCTACGAGCAGTACTTC. Its protein product is CASSPEAGEGTYEQYF.

The chain joins TRBV7-6 to TRBJ2-7, with 9 bases aligning to TRBD2. The V gene end was trimmed by 6 bases and the J gene end by 0 bases; junction bases not matched to a gene: 3. Germline V gene lookup returns CDR1 SGHVS and CDR2 FNYEAQ. The CDR3 contains 14 residues. The chain's CDR3 is CASRSTSGSYEQYF. The CDR3 DNA sequence: TGTGCCAGCAGGTCGACTAGCGGCTCCTACGAGCAGTACTTC.